These 8 T cell receptor beta chains were all obtained from the same sample, sequenced in a study of glioma-infiltrating T cells. Amplification of TCR alpha and beta CDR3 regions from RNA used iRepertoire nested multiplex PCR. In TCRdb, the multiplex PCR reads were re-called with MiXCR into one record per CDR3 protein. The table shows roughly 350,000 distinct CDR3 sequences, with around 38% occurring only once. The sequenced sample was glioma tissue, nonneoplastic brain tissue, or PBMCs (not recorded which). The source of these receptors is a human donor with low-grade glioma or glioblastoma, undergoing nonglioma brain surgery, or in good health (not recorded which).

J is TRBJ1-4 and V is TRBV3-1; tentatively, D is TRBD1 (5 bases). Germline V gene sequence: CDR1 LGHDT, CDR2 YNNKEL (reference sequence). Trimming removed 3 bases from V and 8 bases from J, with 10 bases in between. This CDR3 comprises 13 residues. CDR3 loop: CASSHLRVEKLFF. CDR3 sequence (DNA): TGTGCCAGCAGCCATCTCAGGGTAGAAAAACTGTTTTTT.

The sample holds a few counts of this clonotype. This chain uses TRBV7-3 with TRBJ2-1, with 12 bases matching TRBD2. Germline CDR1 is SGHTA and CDR2 is FQGTGA. The CDR3 has 15 amino acids. J was trimmed by 9 bases and V by 5 bases; bases with no gene match: 8. The DNA of the CDR3 is TGTGCCAGCAGCCAAGGACTAGCGGGATCTAGTGAGCAGTTCTTC. This codes for CASSQGLAGSSEQFF.

The rearrangement links TRBV20-1 to TRBJ1-1, with 7 positions matching TRBD1. Germline V gives CDR1 DFQATT, CDR2 SNEGSKA (reference sequence). The trim removed 2 bases at V and 3 bases at J, leaving 12 bases unmatched. The CDR3 length is 16 residues. CDR3 sequence reads: CSARPPRDRVDTEAFF. DNA for the CDR3: TGCAGTGCTAGACCCCCTCGAGACAGGGTGGACACTGAAGCTTTCTTT.

Ten or more counts support this clonotype. CDR3 bases: TGTGCCAGCAGAACCCGGGACAGGGGGTCCCCGTCATACAATGAGCAGTTCTTC. As protein: CASRTRDRGSPSYNEQFF. J is TRBJ2-1 and V is TRBV6-7; 11 nucleotides align to TRBD1. TRBV6-7 is reported as an ORF; its role is uncertain. The CDR3 covers 18 residues. V trimming: 6 bases; J trimming: 4 bases; junction bases outside the gene matches: 14.

The chain joins TRBV7-3 to TRBJ2-3; TRBD2 matches 8 bases. The V gene's germline CDR1 is SGHTA and CDR2 FQGTGA. The length of the CDR3 is 14 residues. J lost 1 base, V lost 6 bases, and 3 bases had no gene match. The CDR3 region has the DNA TGTGCCAGCAGGCCAGCGGGGGGCACAGATACGCAGTATTTT. Its translation is CASRPAGGTDTQYF.

The chain is built from TRBV7-2 and TRBJ1-3; no clear D gene. Trimming stripped 6 bases from V and 4 bases from J, with 22 bases between. The germline V gene encodes CDR1 SGHTA and CDR2 FQGNSA. CDR3 size: 17 residues. The CDR3 nucleotides are TGTGCCAGCAGTCCAGAGCGGGTTAACTTGGGGGGAAACACCATATATTTT. Protein: CASSPERVNLGGNTIYF.

In the case of this clonotype: This sequence may be a read error, since a much larger clone differs from it by one base. This chain connects TRBV28 to TRBJ1-3; D call uncertain. The CDR3 length is 13 residues. Trimming removed 3 bases at V and 8 bases at J, with 11 bases between. Germline-derived CDR1 and CDR2 are MDHEN and SYDVKM. The CDR3: CASSFRGRDTIYF. The CDR3 nucleotides read TGTGCCAGCAGTTTCCGAGGGAGAGACACCATATATTTT.

As concerns this clonotype: A much larger clonotype is one base distant, so this may be a read error. The CDR3 nucleotides read TGTGCCAGCAGTCGACAGGGCCCGTATCAGCCCCAGCATTTT. It translates to CASSRQGPYQPQHF. The J gene is TRBJ1-5, the V gene TRBV6-1; 7 positions agree with TRBD1. The germline CDR1 and CDR2 sequences are MNHNS and SASEGT. This CDR3 region has 14 residues. J lost 5 bases, V lost 5 bases, and 6 bases had no gene match.